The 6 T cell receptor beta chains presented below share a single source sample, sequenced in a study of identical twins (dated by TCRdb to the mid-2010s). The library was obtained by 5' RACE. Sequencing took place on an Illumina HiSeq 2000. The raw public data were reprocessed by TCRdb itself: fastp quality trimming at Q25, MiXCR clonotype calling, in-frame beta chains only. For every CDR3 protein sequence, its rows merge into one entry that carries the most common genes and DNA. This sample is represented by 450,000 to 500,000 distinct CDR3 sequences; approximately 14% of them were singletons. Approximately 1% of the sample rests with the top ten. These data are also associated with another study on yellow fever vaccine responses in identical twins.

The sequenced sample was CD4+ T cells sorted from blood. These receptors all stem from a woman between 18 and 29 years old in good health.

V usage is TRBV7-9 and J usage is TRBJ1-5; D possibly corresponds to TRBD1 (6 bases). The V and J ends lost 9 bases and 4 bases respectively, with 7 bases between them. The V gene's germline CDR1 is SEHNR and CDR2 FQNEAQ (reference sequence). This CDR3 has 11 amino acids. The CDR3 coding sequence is TGTGCCAGGAGGGGGAATCAGCCCCAGCATTTT. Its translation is CARRGNQPQHF.

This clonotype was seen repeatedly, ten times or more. The CDR3 here is CASSQDLRETASYEQYF. CDR3 nucleotide sequence: TGTGCCAGCAGCCAAGATCTCAGGGAGACCGCCTCCTACGAGCAGTACTTC. V gene TRBV4-2 combines with J gene TRBJ2-7; D may correspond to TRBD1 or TRBD2 (5 bases each). From germline, CDR1 is LGHNA and CDR2 YNFKEQ. This CDR3 has 17 amino acids. V gave up 0 bases and J gave up 0 bases, with 15 bases separating them.

This chain's CDR3 is CASSQAGTSGSASSYNEQFF. CDR3 DNA: TGCGCCAGCAGCCAAGCGGGGACTAGCGGGAGCGCTAGCTCCTACAATGAGCAGTTCTTC. The chain joins TRBV4-1 to TRBJ2-1, with 14 bases that match TRBD2. J was trimmed by 0 bases and V by 1 base; bases with no gene match: 8. The length of the CDR3 is 20 residues. CDR1 and CDR2 from the germline V gene are MGHRA and YSYEKL.

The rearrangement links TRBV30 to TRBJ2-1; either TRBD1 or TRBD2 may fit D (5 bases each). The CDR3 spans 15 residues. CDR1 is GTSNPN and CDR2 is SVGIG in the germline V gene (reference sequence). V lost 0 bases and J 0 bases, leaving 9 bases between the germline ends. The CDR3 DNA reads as TGTGCCTGGAGTGTAAAGGGGAGCTCCTACAATGAGCAGTTCTTC. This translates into CAWSVKGSSYNEQFF.

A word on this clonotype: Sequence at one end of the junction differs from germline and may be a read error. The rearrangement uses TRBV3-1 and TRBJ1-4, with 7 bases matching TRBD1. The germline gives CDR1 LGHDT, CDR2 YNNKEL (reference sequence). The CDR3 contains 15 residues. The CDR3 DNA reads TGTACCAGCACGGAGGACAGGAGATCTAATGAAAAACTGTTTTTT. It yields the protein CTSTEDRRSNEKLFF.

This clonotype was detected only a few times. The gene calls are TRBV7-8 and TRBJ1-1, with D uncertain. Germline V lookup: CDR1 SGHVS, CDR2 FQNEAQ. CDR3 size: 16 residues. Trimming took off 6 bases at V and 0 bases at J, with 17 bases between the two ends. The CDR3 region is CASSFQRPGLNTEAFF. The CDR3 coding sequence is TGTGCCAGCAGTTTCCAGAGGCCGGGGTTGAACACTGAAGCTTTCTTT.